This T cell receptor (beta chain) emerged from a study of blood T cell repertoires in COVID-19. Participants' own reports of clinical history determined their cohort assignment. The recovered donors of Cohort 3 showed two negative PCRs, clearance, or symptom resolution. Clones were sequenced by immunoSEQ multiplex PCR, and TCRdb holds only the in-frame ones, with some missing. The profile shows under 200,000 clones, roughly four fifths of them singletons. The sequenced material came from PBMCs or T cells enriched from blood (not recorded which). This sequence originates from a man in his forties or fifties who had recovered from COVID-19.

The CDR3 nucleotides read TGTGCCAGCTCACCAAACAGGAATAATGAAAAACTGTTTTTT. It is translated as CASSPNRNNEKLFF. The gene calls are TRBV18 and TRBJ1-4, with a weak D call TRBD1 (5 bases). Looked up from germline, CDR1 is KGHSH and CDR2 is LQKENI. With 2 bases removed from V and 4 bases from J, the gap between germline ends came to 8 bases. The CDR3 spans 14 residues.